This TCR beta chain emerged from a study of neurological immune-mediated disorders. Study results and caveats: According to phylogenetic grouping, one related-CDR3 cluster, a possible signature, contained the repertoires of 18 of 34 multiple sclerosis patients. Clinical and MRI features did not associate with the cluster found in multiple sclerosis patients.

V lost 6 bases to trimming and J lost 2 bases, with 19 bases between them. Per the germline V gene, CDR1 is DFQATT and CDR2 is SNEGSKA (reference sequence). This CDR3 spans 15 amino acids. This clonotype was seen many times. Its antigen is not identified. The cDNA was generated by 5'RACE with 10-nucleotide random UMIs. TCRdb reanalysed the 5' RACE reads using MiXCR and keeps one entry per CDR3 protein. This table holds more than 40,000 distinct CDR3 sequences, around 1.9% found once. The unsorted libraries had their origin in 2 million PBMCs stored at -80 C. The sequenced sample was PBMCs. The clonotype originates from a woman aged 40 to 50 with multiple sclerosis. The V gene is TRBV20-1, the J gene TRBJ1-2; possibly TRBD1 for D (6 bases). The CDR3 loop is CSAEPLGGENYGYTF. CDR3 nucleotide sequence: TGCAGTGCCGAGCCTCTGGGGGGCGAGAACTATGGCTACACCTTC.